The following is a TCR beta chain sequence with its context. Its antigen is not known. This sample was included in a study of cytomegalovirus exposure and HLA in healthy donors. Looking at the study overall: Genotyping showed 81% of approximately 430 donors falling in the Caucasian-associated ancestry cluster.

Findings and caveats of the study: Cytomegalovirus-associated status was assigned to 150 or so TCR beta chains. Later work found that TCR association rates differed between HLA loci; DRB1 had the most and HLA-C the fewest. There were a few CMV-associated chains whose specificity for CMV antigens was confirmed in vitro.

60 Vbeta and 13 Jbeta primers were used in PCR. Only in-frame clones appear in the TCRdb table, and some are missing; sequencing was by immunoSEQ multiplex PCR. The sample lists 85,000 to 130,000 clones; around 82% were seen once. This TCR was recovered from a woman between 50 and 59 years old in good health and CMV-seropositive. The sample was PBMCs.

This CDR3 reads CAWRRGGLGTEAFF. CDR3 coding DNA: TGTGCCTGGAGGAGGGGGGGGCTGGGCACTGAAGCTTTCTTT. V gene TRBV30 combines with J gene TRBJ1-1, with D possibly matching TRBD1 (6 bases). This CDR3 is built from 14 residues. The V end was cut by 3 bases, the J end by 4 bases, with 15 bases between. Looked up from germline, CDR1 is GTSNPN and CDR2 is SVGIG (reference sequence).